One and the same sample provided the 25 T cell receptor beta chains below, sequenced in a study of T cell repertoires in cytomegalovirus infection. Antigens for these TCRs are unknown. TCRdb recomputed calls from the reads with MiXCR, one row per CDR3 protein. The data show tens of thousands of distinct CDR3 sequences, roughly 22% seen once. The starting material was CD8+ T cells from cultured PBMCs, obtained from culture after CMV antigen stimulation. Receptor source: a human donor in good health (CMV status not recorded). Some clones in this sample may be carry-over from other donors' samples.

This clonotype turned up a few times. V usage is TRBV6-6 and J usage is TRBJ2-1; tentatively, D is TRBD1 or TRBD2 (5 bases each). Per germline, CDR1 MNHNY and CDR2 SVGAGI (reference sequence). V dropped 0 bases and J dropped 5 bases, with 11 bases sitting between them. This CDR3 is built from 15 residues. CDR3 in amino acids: CASSYSGTNNNEQFF. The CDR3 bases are TGTGCCAGCAGTTACTCGGGGACGAATAACAATGAGCAGTTCTTC.

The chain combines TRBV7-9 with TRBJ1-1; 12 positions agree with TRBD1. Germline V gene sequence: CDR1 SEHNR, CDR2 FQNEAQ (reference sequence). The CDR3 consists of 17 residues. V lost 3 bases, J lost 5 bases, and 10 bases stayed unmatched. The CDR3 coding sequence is TGTGCCAGCAGCTTGATACCGGGACAGGGGGCCGGAACTGAAGCTTTCTTT. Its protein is CASSLIPGQGAGTEAFF. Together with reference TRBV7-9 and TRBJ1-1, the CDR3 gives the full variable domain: DTGVSQNPRHKITKRGQNVTFRCDPISEHNRLYWYRQTLGQGPEFLTYFQNEAQLEKSRLLSDRFSAERPKGSFSTLEIQRTEQGDSAMYLCASSLIPGQGAGTEAFFGQGTRLTVV.

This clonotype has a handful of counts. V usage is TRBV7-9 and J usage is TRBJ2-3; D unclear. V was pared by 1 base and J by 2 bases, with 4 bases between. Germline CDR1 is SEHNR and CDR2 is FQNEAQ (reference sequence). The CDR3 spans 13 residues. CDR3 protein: CASSLDVTDTQYF. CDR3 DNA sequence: TGTGCCAGCAGCTTAGATGTCACAGATACGCAGTATTTT.

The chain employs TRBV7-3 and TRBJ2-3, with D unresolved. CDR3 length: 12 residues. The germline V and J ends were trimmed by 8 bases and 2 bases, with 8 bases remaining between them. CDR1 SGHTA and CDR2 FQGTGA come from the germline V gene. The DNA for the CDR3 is TGTGCCAGCTCGTCGCTCACAGATACGCAGTATTTT. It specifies CASSSLTDTQYF.

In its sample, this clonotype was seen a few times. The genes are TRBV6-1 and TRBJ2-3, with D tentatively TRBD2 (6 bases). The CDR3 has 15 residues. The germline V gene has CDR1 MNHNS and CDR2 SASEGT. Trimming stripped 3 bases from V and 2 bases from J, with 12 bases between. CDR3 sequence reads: CASSDGLSFTDTQYF. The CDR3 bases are TGTGCCAGCAGTGACGGACTATCATTCACAGATACGCAGTATTTT.

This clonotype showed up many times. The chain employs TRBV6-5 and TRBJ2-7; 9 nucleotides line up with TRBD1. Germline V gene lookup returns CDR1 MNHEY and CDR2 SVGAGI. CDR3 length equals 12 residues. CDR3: CWDRANSYEQYF. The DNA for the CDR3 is TGTTGGGACAGGGCGAACTCCTACGAGCAGTACTTC.

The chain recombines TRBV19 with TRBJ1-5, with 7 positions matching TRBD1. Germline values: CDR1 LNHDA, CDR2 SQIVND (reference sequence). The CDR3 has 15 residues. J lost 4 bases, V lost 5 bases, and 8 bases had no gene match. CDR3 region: CASSSWTGINQPQHF. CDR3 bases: TGTGCCAGTAGTTCATGGACAGGAATTAATCAGCCCCAGCATTTT.

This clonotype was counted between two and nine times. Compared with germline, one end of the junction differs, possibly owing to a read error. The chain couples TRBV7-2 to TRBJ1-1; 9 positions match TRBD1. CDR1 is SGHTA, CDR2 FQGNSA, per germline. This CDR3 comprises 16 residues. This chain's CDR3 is CASSLGQGVLNTEAFF. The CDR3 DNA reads TGTGCCAGCAGCTTAGGACAGGGGGTTCTGAATACTGAAGCTTTCTTT.

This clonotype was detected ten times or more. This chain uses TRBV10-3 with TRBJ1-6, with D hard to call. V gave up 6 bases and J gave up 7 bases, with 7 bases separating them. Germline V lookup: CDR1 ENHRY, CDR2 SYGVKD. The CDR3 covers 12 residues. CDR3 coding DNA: TGTGCCATCAGACCGGAGAATTCACCCCTCCACTTT. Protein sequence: CAIRPENSPLHF.

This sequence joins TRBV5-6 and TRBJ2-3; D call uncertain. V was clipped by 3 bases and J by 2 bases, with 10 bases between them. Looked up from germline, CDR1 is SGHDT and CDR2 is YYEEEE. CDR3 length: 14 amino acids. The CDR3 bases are TGTGCCAGCAGCTCCCAGGTGAACACAGATACGCAGTATTTT. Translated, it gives CASSSQVNTDTQYF.

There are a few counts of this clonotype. The CDR3 sequence: CASSLVAGNTEAFF. As DNA, the CDR3 is TGTGCCAGCAGCTTAGTAGCAGGGAATACTGAAGCTTTCTTT. The rearrangement joins TRBV7-9 to TRBJ1-1; D is perhaps TRBD1 (5 bases). CDR3 length equals 14 residues. Trimming cost V 1 base and J 5 bases, with 11 bases left between them. CDR1 and CDR2 from the germline V gene are SEHNR and FQNEAQ (reference sequence).

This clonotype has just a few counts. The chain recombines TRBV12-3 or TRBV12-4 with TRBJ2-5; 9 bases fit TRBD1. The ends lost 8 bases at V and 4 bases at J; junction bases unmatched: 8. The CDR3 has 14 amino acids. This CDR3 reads CASRDRESPETQYF. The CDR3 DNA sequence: TGTGCCAGCCGGGACAGGGAAAGTCCAGAGACCCAGTACTTC.

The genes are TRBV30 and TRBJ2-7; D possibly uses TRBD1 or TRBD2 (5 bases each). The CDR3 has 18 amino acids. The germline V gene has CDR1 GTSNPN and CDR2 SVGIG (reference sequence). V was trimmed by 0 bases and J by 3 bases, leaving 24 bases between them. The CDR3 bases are TGTGCCTGGAGTGTACCCCGGGACCCCGATAGAAGGGGCTACGAGCAGTACTTC. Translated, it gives CAWSVPRDPDRRGYEQYF.

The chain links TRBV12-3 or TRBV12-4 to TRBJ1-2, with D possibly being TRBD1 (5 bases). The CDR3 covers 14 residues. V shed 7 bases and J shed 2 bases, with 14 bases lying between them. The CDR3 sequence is CASTHLGGNYGYTF. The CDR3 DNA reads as TGTGCCAGCACCCACCTCGGGGGAAACTATGGCTACACCTTC.

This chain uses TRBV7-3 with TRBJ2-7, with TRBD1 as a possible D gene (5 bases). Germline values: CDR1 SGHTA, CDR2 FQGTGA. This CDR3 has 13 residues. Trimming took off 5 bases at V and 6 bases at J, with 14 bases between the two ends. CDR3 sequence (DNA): TGTGCCAGCAGCCCGATGGGCAGGGCCGAGCAGTACTTC. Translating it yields CASSPMGRAEQYF.

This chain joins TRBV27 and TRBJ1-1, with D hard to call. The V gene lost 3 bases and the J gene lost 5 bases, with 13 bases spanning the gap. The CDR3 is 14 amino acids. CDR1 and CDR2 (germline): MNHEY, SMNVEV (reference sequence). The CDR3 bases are TGTGCCAGCAGTTTCATGGCAAGCGGGACTGAAGCTTTCTTT. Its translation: CASSFMASGTEAFF.

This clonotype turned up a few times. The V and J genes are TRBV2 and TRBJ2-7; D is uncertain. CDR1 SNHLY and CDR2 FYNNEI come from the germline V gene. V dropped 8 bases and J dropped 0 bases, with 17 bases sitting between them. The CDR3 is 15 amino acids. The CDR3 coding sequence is TGTGCCAGCGGTAAAGGACGGATGAACTCCTACGAGCAGTACTTC. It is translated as CASGKGRMNSYEQYF.

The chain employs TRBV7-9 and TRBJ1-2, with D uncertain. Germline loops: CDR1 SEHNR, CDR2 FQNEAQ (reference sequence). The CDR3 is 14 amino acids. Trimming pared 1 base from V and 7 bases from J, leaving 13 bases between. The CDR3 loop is CASSLEIGTVGYTF. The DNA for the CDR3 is TGTGCCAGCAGCTTAGAAATAGGAACAGTTGGCTACACCTTC.

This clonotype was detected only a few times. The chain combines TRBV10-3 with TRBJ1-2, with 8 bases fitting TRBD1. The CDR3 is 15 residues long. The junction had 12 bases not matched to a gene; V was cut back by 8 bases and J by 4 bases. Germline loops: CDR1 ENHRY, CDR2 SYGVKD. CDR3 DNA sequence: TGTGCCATCGGATCTCCGGGACAGGAGATCTATGGCTACACCTTC. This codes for CAIGSPGQEIYGYTF.

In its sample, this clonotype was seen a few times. The CDR3 DNA reads as TGTGCCAGCAGCTTACGGAAGCGCTATGGCTACACCTTC. It translates to CASSLRKRYGYTF. The gene calls are TRBV7-2 and TRBJ1-2; D not resolved. Germline V gene lookup returns CDR1 SGHTA and CDR2 FQGNSA. CDR3 size: 13 residues. V was pared by 2 bases and J by 4 bases, with 8 bases between.

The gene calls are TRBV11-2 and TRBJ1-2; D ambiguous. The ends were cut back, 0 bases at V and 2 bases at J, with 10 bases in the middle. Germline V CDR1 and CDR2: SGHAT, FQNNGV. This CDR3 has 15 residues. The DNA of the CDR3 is TGTGCCAGCAGCTTAGATTACAGTCCGAACTATGGCTACACCTTC. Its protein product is CASSLDYSPNYGYTF.

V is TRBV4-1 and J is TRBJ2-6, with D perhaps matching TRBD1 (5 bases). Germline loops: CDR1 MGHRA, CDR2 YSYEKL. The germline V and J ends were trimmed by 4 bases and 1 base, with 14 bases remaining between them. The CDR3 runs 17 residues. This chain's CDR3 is CASSLLQGASGANVLTF. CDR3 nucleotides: TGCGCCAGCAGCCTGTTACAAGGGGCATCTGGGGCCAACGTCCTGACTTTC.

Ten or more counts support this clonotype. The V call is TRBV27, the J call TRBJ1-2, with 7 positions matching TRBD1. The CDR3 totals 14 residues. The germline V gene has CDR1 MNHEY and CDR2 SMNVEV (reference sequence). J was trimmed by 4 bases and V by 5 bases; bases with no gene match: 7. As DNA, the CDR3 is TGTGCCAGCAGTGGGGACAGCCTGCTCTATGGCTACACCTTC. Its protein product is CASSGDSLLYGYTF.

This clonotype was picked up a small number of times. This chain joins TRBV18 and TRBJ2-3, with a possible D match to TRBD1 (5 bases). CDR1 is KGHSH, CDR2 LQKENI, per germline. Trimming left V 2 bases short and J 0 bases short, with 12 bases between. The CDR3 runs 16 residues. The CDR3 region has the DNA TGTGCCAGCTCACCAACTCAGGGCGTCAGCACAGATACGCAGTATTTT. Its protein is CASSPTQGVSTDTQYF.

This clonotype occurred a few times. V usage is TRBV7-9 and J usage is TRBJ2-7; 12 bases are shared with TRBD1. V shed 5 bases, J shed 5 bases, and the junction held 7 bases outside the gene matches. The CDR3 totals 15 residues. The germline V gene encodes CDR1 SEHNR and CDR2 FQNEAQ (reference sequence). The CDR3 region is CASSRPGQGAHEQYF. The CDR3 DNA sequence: TGTGCCAGCAGCCGACCGGGACAGGGGGCCCACGAGCAGTACTTC.